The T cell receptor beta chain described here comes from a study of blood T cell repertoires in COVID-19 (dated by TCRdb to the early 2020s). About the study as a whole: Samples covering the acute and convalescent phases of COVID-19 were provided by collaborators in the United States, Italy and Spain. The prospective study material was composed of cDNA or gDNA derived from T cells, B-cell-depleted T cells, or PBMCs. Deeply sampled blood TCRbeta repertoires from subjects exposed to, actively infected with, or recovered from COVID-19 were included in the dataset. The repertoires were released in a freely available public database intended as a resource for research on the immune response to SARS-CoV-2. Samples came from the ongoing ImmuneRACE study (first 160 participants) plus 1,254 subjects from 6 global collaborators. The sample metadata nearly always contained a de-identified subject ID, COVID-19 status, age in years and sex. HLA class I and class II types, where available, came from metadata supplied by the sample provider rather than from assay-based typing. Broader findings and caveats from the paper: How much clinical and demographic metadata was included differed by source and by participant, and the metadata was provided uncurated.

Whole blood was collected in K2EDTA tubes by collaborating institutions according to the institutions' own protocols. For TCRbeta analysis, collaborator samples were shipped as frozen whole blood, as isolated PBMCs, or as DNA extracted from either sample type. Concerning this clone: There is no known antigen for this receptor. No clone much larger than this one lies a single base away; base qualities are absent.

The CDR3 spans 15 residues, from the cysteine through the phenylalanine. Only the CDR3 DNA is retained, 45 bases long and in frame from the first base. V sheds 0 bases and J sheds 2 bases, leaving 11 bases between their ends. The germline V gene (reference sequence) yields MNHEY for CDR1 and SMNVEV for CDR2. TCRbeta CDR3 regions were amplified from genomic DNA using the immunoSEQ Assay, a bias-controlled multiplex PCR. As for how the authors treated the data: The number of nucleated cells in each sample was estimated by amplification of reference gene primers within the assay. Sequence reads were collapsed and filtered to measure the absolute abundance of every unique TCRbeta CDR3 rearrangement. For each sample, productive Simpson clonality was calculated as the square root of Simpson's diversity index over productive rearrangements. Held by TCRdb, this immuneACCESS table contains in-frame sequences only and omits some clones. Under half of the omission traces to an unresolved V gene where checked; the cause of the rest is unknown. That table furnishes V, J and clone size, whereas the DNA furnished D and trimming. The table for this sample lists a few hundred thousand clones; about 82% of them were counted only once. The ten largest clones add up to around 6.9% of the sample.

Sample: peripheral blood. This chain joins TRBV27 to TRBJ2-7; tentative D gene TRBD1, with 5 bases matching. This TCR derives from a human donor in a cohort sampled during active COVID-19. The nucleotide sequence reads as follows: TGTGCCAGCAGTTTATCCGTTGCAGGGACCTACGAGCAGTACTTC. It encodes CASSLSVAGTYEQYF.